This TCR beta chain was captured in a study of Tregs in tolerant kidney transplant recipients. Study summary: Mixed chimerism was transient after nonmyeloablative marrow transplants from related graft donors. Study outcomes and limitations: No direct test of biological reproducibility was done here.

Germline-derived CDR1 and CDR2 are SGHDT and YYEEEE. This CDR3 spans 13 amino acids. J lost 11 bases, V lost 5 bases, and 10 bases had no gene match. Clones were sequenced by immunoSEQ multiplex PCR, and TCRdb holds only the in-frame ones, with some missing. The table includes over 60,000 clones, 95% to 98% detected once. As regards this clone: As yet, its antigen is unknown.

This TCR was recovered from a human donor who received a combined kidney and bone marrow transplant. The gene calls are TRBV5-6 and TRBJ1-1, with TRBD1 matching over 9 bases. The material sequenced was CD4+ T cells from blood, taken before the transplant. In DNA, the CDR3 is TGTGCCAGCAGACCCGGACCAGACAGGGGGGCTTTCTTT. Its protein product is CASRPGPDRGAFF.